The clone carrying this T cell receptor (beta chain) was recorded at least ten times. Its antigen is currently unknown. V lost 3 bases to trimming and J lost 2 bases; unmatched junction nucleotides: 7. This CDR3 region has 15 residues. Germline V lookup: CDR1 DFQATT, CDR2 SNEGSKA (reference sequence). This sample was included in a study of T cells after yellow fever vaccination. Template-switching 5'RACE yielded the TCR cDNA; a universal primer site and UMIs were added in the process. TCRdb reprocessed the 5' RACE reads with MiXCR, giving one entry per CDR3 protein. This sample has about 150,000 distinct CDR3 sequences, with approximately 6.6% found just once. General observations from the study: One caveat is that FACS-sorted repertoires could contain abundant clonotypes contaminating from the bulk population. A faster peak, day 5 versus 15, was reached by the weaker secondary response. The booster saw the reappearance of most primary-vaccination clones (roughly 95% CD4, 80% to 90% CD8).

This sample comprised CD4+ T cells sorted from PBMCs, obtained 10 days after the yellow fever booster vaccination. The clonotype was recovered from a man between 25 and 39 years old who received the YFV17D yellow fever vaccine. The chain links TRBV20-1 to TRBJ1-1, with 9 bases lining up with TRBD1. The CDR3: CSARTSGQGNTEAFF. The CDR3 bases are TGCAGTGCTAGGACTTCGGGACAGGGAAACACTGAAGCTTTCTTT.